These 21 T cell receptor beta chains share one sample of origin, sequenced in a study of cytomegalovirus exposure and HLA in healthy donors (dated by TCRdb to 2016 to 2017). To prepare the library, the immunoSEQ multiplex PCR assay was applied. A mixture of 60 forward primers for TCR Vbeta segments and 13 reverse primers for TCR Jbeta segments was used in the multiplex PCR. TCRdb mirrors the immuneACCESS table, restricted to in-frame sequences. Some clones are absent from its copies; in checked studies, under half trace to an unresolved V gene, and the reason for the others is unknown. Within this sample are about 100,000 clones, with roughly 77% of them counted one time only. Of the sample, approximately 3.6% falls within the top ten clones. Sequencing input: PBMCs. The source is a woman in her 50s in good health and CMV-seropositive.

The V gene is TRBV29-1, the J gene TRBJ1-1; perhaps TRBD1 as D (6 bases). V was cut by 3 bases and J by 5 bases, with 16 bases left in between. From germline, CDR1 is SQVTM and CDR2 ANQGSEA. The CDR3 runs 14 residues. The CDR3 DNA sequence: TGCAGCGTTGACCCCAGGGGATCGGGGACTGAAGCTTTCTTT. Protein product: CSVDPRGSGTEAFF.

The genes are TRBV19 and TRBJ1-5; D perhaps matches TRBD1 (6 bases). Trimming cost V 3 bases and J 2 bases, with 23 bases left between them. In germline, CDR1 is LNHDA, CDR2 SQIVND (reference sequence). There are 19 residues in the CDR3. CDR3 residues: CASSMVRGEFYSGNQPQHF. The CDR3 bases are TGTGCCAGTAGTATGGTCAGGGGAGAATTTTATAGTGGCAATCAGCCCCAGCATTTT.

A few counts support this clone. The CDR3 DNA sequence: TGTGCCAGCAGGGGGGGGATTCCCTACGAGCAGTACTTC. Protein sequence: CASRGGIPYEQYF. The chain employs TRBV5-8 and TRBJ2-5; 7 nucleotides align to TRBD2. The end of the DNA fits TRBJ2-7 better, so the J call may be wrong. Germline CDR1 reads SGHTS; CDR2 reads YDEGEE. The CDR3 is 13 residues long.

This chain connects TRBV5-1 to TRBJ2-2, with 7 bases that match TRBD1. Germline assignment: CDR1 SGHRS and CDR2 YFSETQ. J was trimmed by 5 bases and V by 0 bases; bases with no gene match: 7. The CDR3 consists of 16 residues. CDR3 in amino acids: CASSLGQGDGTGELFF. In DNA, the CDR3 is TGCGCCAGCAGCTTGGGTCAGGGGGACGGGACCGGGGAGCTGTTTTTT.

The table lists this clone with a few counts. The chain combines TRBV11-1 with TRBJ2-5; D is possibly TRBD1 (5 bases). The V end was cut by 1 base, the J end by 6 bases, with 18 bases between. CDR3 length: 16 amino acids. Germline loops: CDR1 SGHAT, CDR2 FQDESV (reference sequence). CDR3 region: CASSLGGTGSKKTQYF. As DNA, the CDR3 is TGTGCCAGCAGCTTAGGGGGAACAGGTTCTAAGAAGACCCAGTACTTC.

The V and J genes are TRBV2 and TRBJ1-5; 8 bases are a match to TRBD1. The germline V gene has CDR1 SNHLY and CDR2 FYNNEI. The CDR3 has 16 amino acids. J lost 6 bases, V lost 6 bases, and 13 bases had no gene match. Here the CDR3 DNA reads TGTGCCAGCAGCCGGGACCAGGGGGCGCAGGCTCAGCCCCAGCATTTT. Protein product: CASSRDQGAQAQPQHF.

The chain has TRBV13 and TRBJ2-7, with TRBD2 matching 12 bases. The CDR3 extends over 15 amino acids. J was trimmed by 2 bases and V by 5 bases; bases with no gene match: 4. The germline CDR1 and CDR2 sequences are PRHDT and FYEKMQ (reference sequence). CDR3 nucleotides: TGTGCCAGCAGCATTCTAGCGGGGGGGGCCTACGAGCAGTACTTC. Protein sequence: CASSILAGGAYEQYF.

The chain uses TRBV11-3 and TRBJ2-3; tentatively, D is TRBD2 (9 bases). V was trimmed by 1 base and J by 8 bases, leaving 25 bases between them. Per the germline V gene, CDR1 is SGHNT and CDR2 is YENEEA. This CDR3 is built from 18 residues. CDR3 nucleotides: TGTGCCAGCAGCTTAGGGTATCAGGGGGCCTGCGGGGGGGGTACGCAGTATTTT. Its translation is CASSLGYQGACGGGTQYF. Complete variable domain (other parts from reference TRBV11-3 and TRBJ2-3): EAGVVQSPRYKIIEKKQPVAFWCNPISGHNTLYWYLQNLGQGPELLIRYENEEAVDDSQLPKDRFSAERLKGVDSTLKIQPAELGDSAVYLCASSLGYQGACGGGTQYFGPGTRLTVL.

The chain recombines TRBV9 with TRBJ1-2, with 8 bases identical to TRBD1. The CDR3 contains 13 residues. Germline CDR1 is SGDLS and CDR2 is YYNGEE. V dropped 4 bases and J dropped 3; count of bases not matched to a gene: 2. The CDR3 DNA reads TGTGCCAGCAGCCAGGGGGCAGACTATGGCTACACCTTC. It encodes CASSQGADYGYTF.

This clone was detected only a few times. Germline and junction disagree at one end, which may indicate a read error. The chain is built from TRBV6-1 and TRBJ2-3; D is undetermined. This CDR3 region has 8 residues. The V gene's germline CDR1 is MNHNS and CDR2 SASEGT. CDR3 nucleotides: TGTGCCAGCAGTGAACACTCTTTT. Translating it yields CASSEHSF.

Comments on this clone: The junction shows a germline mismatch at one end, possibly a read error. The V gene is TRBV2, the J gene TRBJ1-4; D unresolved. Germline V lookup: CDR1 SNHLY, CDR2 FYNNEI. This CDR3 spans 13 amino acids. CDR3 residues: CASRWGGSEKLFF. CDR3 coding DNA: TGTGCAAGCAGGTGGGGAGGAAGTGAAAAACTGTTTTTT.

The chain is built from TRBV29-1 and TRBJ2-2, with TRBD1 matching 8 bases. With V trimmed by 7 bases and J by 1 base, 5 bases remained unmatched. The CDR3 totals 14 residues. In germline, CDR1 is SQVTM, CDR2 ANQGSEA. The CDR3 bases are TGCAGCGGGGCCGGGACAGGGAACACCGGGGAGCTGTTTTTT. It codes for CSGAGTGNTGELFF.

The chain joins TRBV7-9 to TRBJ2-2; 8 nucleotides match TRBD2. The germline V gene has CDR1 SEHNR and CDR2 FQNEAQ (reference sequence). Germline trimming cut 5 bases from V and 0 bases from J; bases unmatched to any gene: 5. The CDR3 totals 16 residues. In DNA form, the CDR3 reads TGTGCCAGCAGCCTCAGCGGGGGACCGAACACCGGGGAGCTGTTTTTT. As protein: CASSLSGGPNTGELFF.

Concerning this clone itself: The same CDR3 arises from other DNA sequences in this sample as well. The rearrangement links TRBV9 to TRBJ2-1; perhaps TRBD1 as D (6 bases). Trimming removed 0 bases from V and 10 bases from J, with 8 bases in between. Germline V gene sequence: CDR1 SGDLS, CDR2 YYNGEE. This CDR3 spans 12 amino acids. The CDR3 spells CASSVAGVEQFF. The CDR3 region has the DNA TGTGCCAGCAGCGTAGCAGGGGTCGAGCAGTTCTTC.

The CDR3 region is CAISEGQGDTIYF. The CDR3 nucleotides read TGTGCCATCAGTGAGGGACAGGGGGACACCATATATTTT. The V call is TRBV10-3, the J call TRBJ1-3; 10 bases fit TRBD1. Trimming removed 2 bases from V and 8 bases from J; junction bases left unmatched: 0. Germline loops: CDR1 ENHRY, CDR2 SYGVKD. The CDR3 extends over 13 amino acids.

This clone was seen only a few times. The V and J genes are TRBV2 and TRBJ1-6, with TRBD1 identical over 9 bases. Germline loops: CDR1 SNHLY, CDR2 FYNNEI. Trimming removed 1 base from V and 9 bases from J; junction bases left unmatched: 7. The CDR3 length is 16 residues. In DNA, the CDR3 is TGTGCCAGCAGTGAAGAAGGGACAGGGAGATTTTCACCCCTCCACTTT. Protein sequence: CASSEEGTGRFSPLHF.

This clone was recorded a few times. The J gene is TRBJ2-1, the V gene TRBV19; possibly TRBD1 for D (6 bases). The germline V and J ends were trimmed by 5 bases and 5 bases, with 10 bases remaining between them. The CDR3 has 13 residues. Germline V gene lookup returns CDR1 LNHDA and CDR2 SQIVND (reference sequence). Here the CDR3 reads CASSPTGNNEQFF. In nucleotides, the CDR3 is TGTGCCAGTAGTCCTACAGGGAACAATGAGCAGTTCTTC.

Written as DNA, the CDR3 is TGTGCCACCAGCTGGAGGGATAAGAACACTGAAGCTTTCTTT. It translates to CATSWRDKNTEAFF. J is TRBJ1-1 and V is TRBV15, with D unresolved. V was pared by 5 bases and J by 1 base, with 11 bases between. Germline V gene sequence: CDR1 LNHNV, CDR2 YYDKDF (reference sequence). The CDR3 is 14 residues long.

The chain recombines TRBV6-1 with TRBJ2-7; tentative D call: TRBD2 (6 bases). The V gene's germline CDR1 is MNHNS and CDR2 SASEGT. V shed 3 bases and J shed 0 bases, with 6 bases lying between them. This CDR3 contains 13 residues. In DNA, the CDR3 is TGTGCCAGCAGTGAGGGGGGCTCCTACGAGCAGTACTTC. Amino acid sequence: CASSEGGSYEQYF.

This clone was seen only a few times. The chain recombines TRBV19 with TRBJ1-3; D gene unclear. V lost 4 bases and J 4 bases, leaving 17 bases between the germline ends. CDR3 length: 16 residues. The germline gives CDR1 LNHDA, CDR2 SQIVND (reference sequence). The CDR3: CASSTSLVGRGNTIYF. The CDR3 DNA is TGTGCCAGTAGTACCTCCCTTGTGGGGAGAGGAAACACCATATATTTT.

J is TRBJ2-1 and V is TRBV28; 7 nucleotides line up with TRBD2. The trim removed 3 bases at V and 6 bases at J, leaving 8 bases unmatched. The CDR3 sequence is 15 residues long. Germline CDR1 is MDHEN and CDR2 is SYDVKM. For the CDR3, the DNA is TGTGCCAGCAGTTTCATGGGGGGAGGGGTCAATGAGCAGTTCTTC. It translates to CASSFMGGGVNEQFF.